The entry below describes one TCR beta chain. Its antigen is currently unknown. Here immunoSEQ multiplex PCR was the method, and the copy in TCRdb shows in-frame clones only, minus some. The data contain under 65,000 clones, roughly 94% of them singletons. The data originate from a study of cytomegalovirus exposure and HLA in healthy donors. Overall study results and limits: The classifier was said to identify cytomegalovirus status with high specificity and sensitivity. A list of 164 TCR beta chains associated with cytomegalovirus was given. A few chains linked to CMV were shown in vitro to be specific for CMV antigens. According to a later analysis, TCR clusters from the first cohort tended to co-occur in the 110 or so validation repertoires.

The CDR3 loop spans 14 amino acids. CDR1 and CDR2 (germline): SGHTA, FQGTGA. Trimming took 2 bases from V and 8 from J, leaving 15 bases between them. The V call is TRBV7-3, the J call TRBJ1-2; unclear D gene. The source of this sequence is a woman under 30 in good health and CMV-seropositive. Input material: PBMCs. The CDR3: CASSLFKRREGYTF. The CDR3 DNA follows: TGTGCCAGCAGCTTATTCAAGAGAAGAGAGGGCTACACCTTC.